This T cell receptor beta chain appears in the sequencing data of a study of blood T cell repertoires in COVID-19. Overall study context: There were acute and convalescent COVID-19 samples, and they came from the United States, Italy and Spain. From T cells, B-cell-depleted T cells, or PBMCs came the material, which was cDNA or gDNA.

Clones were sequenced by immunoSEQ multiplex PCR, and TCRdb holds only the in-frame ones, with some missing. The sample contains around 400,000 clones, about 90% of which appear only once. The CDR3 runs 13 residues. V was clipped by 5 bases and J by 6 bases, with 11 bases between them. Germline assignment: CDR1 MNHEY and CDR2 SVGAGI. This clonotype was obtained from a woman aged 55 to 70 with COVID-19, enrolled during active disease. The chain combines TRBV6-5 with TRBJ1-5, with D uncertain. Source material: peripheral blood. The CDR3 DNA reads as TGTGCCAGCAGTCTTGCGCTCGGTCAGCCCCAGCATTTT. It yields the protein CASSLALGQPQHF.